These 2 T cell receptor beta chains came from one sample sequenced in a study of CD8 T cells in Susac syndrome. An amount of RNA that ranged from about 0.45 to 1 ug was reverse transcribed with random hexamers. TCRdb analysed the immunoSEQ multiplex PCR reads with MiXCR anew, one entry per CDR3 protein. Of roughly 150,000 distinct CDR3 sequences listed, approximately 95% were seen once; the top ten hold about 0.17%. The source material was CD4+ T cells from PBMCs. Receptor source: a human donor with Susac syndrome.

The genes are TRBV4-2 and TRBJ2-1; D unclear. The CDR3 has 14 residues. Germline CDR1 LGHNA, CDR2 YNFKEQ. With 0 bases removed from V and 8 bases from J, the gap between germline ends came to 11 bases. CDR3 sequence: CASSQDPSRDEQFF. In DNA, the CDR3 is TGTGCCAGCAGCCAAGACCCTTCTAGGGATGAGCAGTTCTTC.

This sequence joins TRBV11-1 and TRBJ2-7; D gene ambiguous. The CDR3 spans 15 residues. Germline V gives CDR1 SGHAT, CDR2 FQDESV (reference sequence). Deletions cut 5 bases from V and 7 bases from J, with 21 bases between. As DNA, the CDR3 is TGTGCCAGCAGCGCAACTTCCCCTCCTCGTTATGAGCAGTACTTC. The encoded protein is CASSATSPPRYEQYF.